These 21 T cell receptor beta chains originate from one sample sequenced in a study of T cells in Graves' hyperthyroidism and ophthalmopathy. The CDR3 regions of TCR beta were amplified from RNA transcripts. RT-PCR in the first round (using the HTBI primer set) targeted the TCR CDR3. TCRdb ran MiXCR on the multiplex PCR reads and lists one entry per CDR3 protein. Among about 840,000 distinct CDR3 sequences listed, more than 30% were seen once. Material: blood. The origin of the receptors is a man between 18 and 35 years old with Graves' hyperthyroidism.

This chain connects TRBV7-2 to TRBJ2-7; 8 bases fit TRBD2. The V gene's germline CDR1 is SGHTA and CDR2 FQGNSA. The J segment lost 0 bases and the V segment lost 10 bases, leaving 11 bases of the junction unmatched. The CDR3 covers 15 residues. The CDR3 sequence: CANRPGGGSSYEQYF. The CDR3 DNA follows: TGTGCCAACAGACCGGGAGGGGGTAGCTCCTACGAGCAGTACTTC.

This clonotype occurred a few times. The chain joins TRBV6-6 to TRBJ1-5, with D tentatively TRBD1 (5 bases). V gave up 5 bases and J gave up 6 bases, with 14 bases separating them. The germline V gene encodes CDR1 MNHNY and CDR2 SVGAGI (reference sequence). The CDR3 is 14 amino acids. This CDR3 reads CASSDTFGTQPQHF. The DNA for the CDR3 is TGTGCCAGCAGTGATACCTTTGGGACTCAGCCCCAGCATTTT.

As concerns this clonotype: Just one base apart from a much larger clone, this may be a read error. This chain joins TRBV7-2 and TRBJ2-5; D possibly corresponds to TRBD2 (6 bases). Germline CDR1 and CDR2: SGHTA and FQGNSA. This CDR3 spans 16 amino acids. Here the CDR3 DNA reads TGTGCCGGCAGCTTAGCGCCTAGCGAACCCCAAGAGACCCAGTACTTC. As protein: CAGSLAPSEPQETQYF.

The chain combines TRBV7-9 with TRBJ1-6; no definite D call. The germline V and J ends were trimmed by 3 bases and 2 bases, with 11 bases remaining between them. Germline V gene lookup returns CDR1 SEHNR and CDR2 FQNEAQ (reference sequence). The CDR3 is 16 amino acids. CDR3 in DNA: TGTGCCAGCAGCTTGGCGCAGGCGGCCTATAATTCACCCCTCCACTTT. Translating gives CASSLAQAAYNSPLHF.

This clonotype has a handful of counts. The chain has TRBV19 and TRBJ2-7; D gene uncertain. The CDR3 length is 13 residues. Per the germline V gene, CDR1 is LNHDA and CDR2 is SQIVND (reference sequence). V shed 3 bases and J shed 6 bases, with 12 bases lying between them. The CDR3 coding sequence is TGTGCCAGTAGTATTGGGGTAGCAGGCGAGCAGTACTTC. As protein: CASSIGVAGEQYF.

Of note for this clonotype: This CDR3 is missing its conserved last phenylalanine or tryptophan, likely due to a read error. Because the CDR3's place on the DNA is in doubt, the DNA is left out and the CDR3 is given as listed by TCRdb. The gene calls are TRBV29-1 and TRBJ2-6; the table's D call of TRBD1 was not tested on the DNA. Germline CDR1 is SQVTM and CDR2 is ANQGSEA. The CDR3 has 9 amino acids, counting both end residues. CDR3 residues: CSVESSRNA.

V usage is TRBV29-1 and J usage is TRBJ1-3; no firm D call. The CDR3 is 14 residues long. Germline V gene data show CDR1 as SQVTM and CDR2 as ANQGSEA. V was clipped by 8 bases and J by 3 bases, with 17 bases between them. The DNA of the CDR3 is TGCAGCTTAGATTGGTCGATCCATGGAAACACCATATATTTT. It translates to CSLDWSIHGNTIYF.

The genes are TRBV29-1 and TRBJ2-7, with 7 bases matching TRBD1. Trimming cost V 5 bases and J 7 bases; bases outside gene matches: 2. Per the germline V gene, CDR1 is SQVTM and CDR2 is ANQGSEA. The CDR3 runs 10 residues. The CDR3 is CSVLTGEQYF. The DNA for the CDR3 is TGCAGCGTTCTGACAGGGGAGCAGTACTTC.

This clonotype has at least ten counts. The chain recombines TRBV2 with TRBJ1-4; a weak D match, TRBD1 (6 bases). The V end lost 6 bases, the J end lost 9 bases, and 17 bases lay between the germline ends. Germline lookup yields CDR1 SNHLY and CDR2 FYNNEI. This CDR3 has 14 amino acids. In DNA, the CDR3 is TGTGCCAGCAGGGAGAGGCAGGGGAGTCAAAAACTGTTTTTT. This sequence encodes CASRERQGSQKLFF.

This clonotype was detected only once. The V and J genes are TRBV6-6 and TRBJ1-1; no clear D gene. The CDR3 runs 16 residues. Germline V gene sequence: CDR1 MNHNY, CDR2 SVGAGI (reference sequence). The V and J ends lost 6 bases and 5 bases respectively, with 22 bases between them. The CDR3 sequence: CASSPGFRWRDTEAFF. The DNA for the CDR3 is TGTGCCAGCAGCCCCGGTTTCAGGTGGAGGGATACTGAAGCTTTCTTT.

The CDR3 loop reads CASSAAAGTSGGGETQYF. For the CDR3, the DNA is TGTGCCAGCAGTGCCGCAGCCGGGACTAGCGGGGGCGGGGAGACCCAGTACTTC. V usage is TRBV25-1 and J usage is TRBJ2-5; 14 bases are a match to TRBD2. Germline assignment: CDR1 MGHDK and CDR2 SYGVNS. This CDR3 is built from 18 residues. The trim removed 4 bases at V and 5 bases at J, leaving 12 bases unmatched.

CDR3 residues: CASSSSGGHYNEQFF. The DNA for the CDR3 is TGTGCCAGCAGCTCTAGCGGGGGCCACTACAATGAGCAGTTCTTC. The V call is TRBV7-3, the J call TRBJ2-1; TRBD2 matches 10 bases. CDR1 is SGHTA, CDR2 FQGTGA, per germline. Trimming cost V 4 bases and J 3 bases; bases outside gene matches: 3. This CDR3 contains 15 residues. Full variable domain (outside the CDR3, taken from reference TRBV7-3 and TRBJ2-1): GAGVSQTPSNKVTEKGKYVELRCDPISGHTALYWYRQSLGQGPEFLIYFQGTGAADDSGLPNDRFFAVRPEGSVSTLKIQRTERGDSAVYLCASSSSGGHYNEQFFGPGTRLTVL.

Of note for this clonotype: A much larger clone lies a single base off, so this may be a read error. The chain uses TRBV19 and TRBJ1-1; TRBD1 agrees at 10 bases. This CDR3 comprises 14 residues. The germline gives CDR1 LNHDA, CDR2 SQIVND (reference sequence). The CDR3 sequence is CASSQGGQGTETFF. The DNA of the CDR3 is TGTGCCAGTAGTCAAGGGGGACAGGGGACTGAAACTTTCTTT.

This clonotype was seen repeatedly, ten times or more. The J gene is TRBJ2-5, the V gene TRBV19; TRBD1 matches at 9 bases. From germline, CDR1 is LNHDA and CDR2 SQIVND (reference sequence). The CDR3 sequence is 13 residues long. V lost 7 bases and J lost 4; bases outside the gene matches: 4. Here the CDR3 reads CASNGQGRETQYF. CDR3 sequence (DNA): TGTGCCAGTAACGGACAGGGGCGAGAGACCCAGTACTTC.

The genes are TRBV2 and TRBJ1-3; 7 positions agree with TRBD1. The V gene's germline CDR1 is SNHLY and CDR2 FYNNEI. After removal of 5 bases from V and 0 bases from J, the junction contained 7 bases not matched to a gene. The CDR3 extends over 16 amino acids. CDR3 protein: CASSSLGTASGNTIYF. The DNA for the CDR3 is TGTGCCAGCAGTTCCCTCGGGACAGCCTCTGGAAACACCATATATTTT.

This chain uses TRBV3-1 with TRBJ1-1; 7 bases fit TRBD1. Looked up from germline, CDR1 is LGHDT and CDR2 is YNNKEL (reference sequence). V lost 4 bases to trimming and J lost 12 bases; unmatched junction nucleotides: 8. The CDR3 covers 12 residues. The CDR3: CASSRPGGASFF. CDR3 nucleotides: TGTGCCAGCAGCCGCCCAGGGGGGGCGTCTTTCTTT.

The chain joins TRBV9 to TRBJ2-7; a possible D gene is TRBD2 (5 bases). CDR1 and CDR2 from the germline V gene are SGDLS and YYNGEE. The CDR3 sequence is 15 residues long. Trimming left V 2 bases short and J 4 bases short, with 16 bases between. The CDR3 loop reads CASSVGLSSTYEQYF. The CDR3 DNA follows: TGTGCCAGCAGCGTTGGACTCTCCTCTACTTACGAGCAGTACTTC.

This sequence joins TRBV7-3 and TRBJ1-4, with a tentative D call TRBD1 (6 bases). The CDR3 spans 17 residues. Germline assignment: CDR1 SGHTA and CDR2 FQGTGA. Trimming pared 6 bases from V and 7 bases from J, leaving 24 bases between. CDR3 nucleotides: TGTGCCAGCAGTGAACCGAACCATTCAGGGGCCCGTGAAAAACTGTTTTTT. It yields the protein CASSEPNHSGAREKLFF.

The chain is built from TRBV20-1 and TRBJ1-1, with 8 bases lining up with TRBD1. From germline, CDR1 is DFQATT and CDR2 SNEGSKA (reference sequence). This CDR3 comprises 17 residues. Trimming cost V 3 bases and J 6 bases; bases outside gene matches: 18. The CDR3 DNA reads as TGCAGTGCTAGGCTTCCGGGACAGGTATCCCAGGCCGCTGAAGCTTTCTTT. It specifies CSARLPGQVSQAAEAFF.

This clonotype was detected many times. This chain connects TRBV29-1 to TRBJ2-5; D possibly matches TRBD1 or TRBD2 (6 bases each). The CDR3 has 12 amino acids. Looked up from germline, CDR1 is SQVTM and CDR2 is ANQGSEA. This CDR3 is CTVAAGEETQYF. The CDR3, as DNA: TGCACCGTAGCGGCAGGGGAAGAGACCCAGTACTTC.

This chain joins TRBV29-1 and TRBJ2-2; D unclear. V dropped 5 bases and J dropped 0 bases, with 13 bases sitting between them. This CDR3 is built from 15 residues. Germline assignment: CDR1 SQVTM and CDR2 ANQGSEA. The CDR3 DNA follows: TGCAGCGTTATTGGGTATCTCTCGAACACCGGGGAGCTGTTTTTT. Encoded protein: CSVIGYLSNTGELFF.